This TCR beta chain was observed in a study of blood T cell repertoires in COVID-19. In the study overall: The United States, Italy and Spain were the sources of the acute and convalescent COVID-19 samples. T cells, B-cell-depleted T cells, or PBMCs provided the cDNA or gDNA that served as material.

Patients in Seattle were enrolled during active infection, then followed longitudinally. The CDR3 is 15 amino acids. Germline CDR1 MNHEY, CDR2 SVGAGI. The V gene lost 2 bases and the J gene lost 5 bases, with 14 bases spanning the gap. Under the authors' procedure: Amplification with reference gene primers provided the estimates of nucleated cell counts. Clones were read by immunoSEQ multiplex PCR, and TCRdb kept only the in-frame ones, dropping some. V, J and clone size are taken as reported in that table, and D and trimming were inferred from the DNA itself. The sample contains about 96,000 clones, around 90% of which appear only once.

The genes are TRBV6-5 and TRBJ2-3, with a tentative D call TRBD2 (7 bases). The clonotype comes from a human donor with COVID-19, enrolled during active disease. The donor label of this sample is uncertain. Specimen: peripheral blood. The chain's CDR3 is CASSYGGGAEDTQYF. The CDR3 DNA follows: TGTGCCAGCAGTTACGGTGGGGGGGCCGAAGATACGCAGTATTTT.